This TCR beta chain was documented in a study of shared clonotypes between healthy human individuals. The assay was immunoSEQ multiplex PCR, and TCRdb's table has in-frame clones only and misses some. The table includes roughly 2 million clones, 90% to 97% detected once. V shed 2 bases and J shed 7 bases, with 11 bases lying between them. The CDR3 totals 13 residues. Germline V CDR1 and CDR2: MRHNA, SNTAGT. The TCR was taken from a man aged 18 to 29 in good health. The sample consisted of naive CD4+ T cells sorted from blood. The subset is: CD45RA+ positively selected. J is TRBJ1-2 and V is TRBV6-4; tentatively, D is TRBD1 (6 bases). CDR3 sequence reads: CASSDPGVGGYTF. For the CDR3, the DNA is TGTGCCAGCAGTGACCCAGGGGTGGGTGGCTACACCTTC.